Given below is one TCR beta chain in context. The antigen remains unidentified. The data were taken from a study of cytomegalovirus exposure and HLA in healthy donors. Findings and limits, study-wide: Some TCR beta chains (164 of them) were listed as cytomegalovirus-associated.

Germline-derived CDR1 and CDR2 are LNHDA and SQIVND (reference sequence). The CDR3 is 15 residues long. Unmatched junction bases numbered 9, after V lost 6 bases and J lost 3 bases. PCR was performed using 60 Vbeta and 13 Jbeta primers. Sequencing used immunoSEQ multiplex PCR; TCRdb keeps in-frame clones, though not all of them. The sample has 150,000 or so clones, under 85% seen once; the top ten hold around 1.6%. The chain couples TRBV19 to TRBJ2-3, with 7 bases identical to TRBD1. The sequenced sample consisted of PBMCs. The TCR sequence derives from a woman between 25 and 40 years old in good health and CMV-seronegative. CDR3 nucleotide sequence: TGTGCCAGTAGAGCGAGGGGGCCGTGGACAGATACGCAGTATTTT. The encoded protein is CASRARGPWTDTQYF.